This TCR beta chain was sequenced for a study of shared clonotypes between healthy human individuals (dated by TCRdb to between 2020 and 2021). For the study in its entirety: Two women and a few men aged 18 to 49 years were included in the cohort. For each donor, CD4 naive and CD4 memory were each run on three plates, CD8 naive on two plates, and CD8 memory on one plate. The study deeply sequenced blood TCR repertoires of several healthy adults to estimate repertoire size and the extent of clonotype sharing between individuals. To increase sequencing depth and limit assay-specific biases, TCR repertoire library preparation and sequencing were carried out by different laboratories using diverse techniques. Each donor's leukapheresis produced roughly between roughly 0.85 and 9.5 billion PBMCs. What the authors observed across the whole study: Roughly 5% of naive CD4, 3.5% of naive CD8, around 2.3% of memory CD4, and 0.35% to 0.4% of memory CD8 clonotypes were shared across four donors. Clonotypes shared by all four sorted-subset donors showed higher generation probabilities than non-shared clonotypes. Naive subsets generally had larger estimated clonotype richness than memory subsets. Pairwise subsampling led to the expectation that sequencing depth would affect the degree of clonotype sharing among donors. Rarefaction of sorted-subset datasets indicated incomplete sequencing despite the large sequencing depth. Because the study included a small number of donors, the genetic and exposure-history diversity represented was limited. Sampling was limited to blood, and TCR repertoires in tissue likely differ from TCR repertoires in blood.

This clone was observed a single time. What antigen it recognizes has not been identified. A read error may produce the germline difference seen at one junction end. The donors were healthy, HIV-negative adults with no recently reported acute infections or vaccinations. All donors were Caucasian adults living in Nashville, Tennessee, USA. CD4+ T cells were enriched through magnetic negative selection, after which naive cells were positively selected on CD45RA and the remaining negative fraction served as the memory subset. Blood was obtained by leukapheresis, after which PBMCs were separated by Ficoll-Histopaque density gradient centrifugation and cryopreserved in liquid nitrogen vapor phase. Analytical flow cytometry was used to check the purity and quantity of every magnetically sorted T cell population. Genomic DNA was isolated from every sorted fraction and measured by UV absorbance on a Nanodrop 2000c.

CDR1 and CDR2 (GTSNPN, SVGIG) derive from the germline V gene (reference sequence). The CDR3 contains 14 residues, cysteine and phenylalanine counted. Of all the DNA, just the CDR3 is kept, 42 bases in frame from base 1. TCR CDR3 regions were amplified from genomic DNA by multiplex PCR using the deep immunoSEQ assay. Genomic DNA extracted from each cell subset was distributed evenly over all wells of several immunoSEQ 96-well plates, and each plate served as one replicate. Each replicate PCR for sorted subsets received around 210 ng genomic DNA, equal to tens of thousands of T cell genomes. Purified libraries were quantified with a Qubit 3.0 fluorometer, sized on a Bioanalyzer 2100, and re-quantified with the KAPA Library Quantification kit. Every immunoSEQ 96-well plate was sequenced on a dedicated single-read 150-cycle Illumina NextSeq 550 flow cell. From the authors' description of their analysis: The immunoSEQ output contained only junctional sequences without quality scores, so filtering could not match that applied to full-length reads. Sequences were annotated with PyIR, a Python wrapper for IgBLAST v1.9, using IMGT germline references to assign V/J genes and CDR3. Any read was removed if the V/J assignment was weak (E-value above 1e-6), the CDR3 was missing, or the read contained stop codons, out-of-frame junctions, or ambiguous translated residues. V3J clonotypes were defined as sequences sharing an identical inferred V gene, J gene, and CDR3 amino acid sequence. The percentage overlap between two repertoires was calculated by dividing the number of shared unique clonotypes by the size of the smaller repertoire. Three approaches were used to assess repertoire richness: RTK rarefaction, the Chao1 estimator, and Recon v2.1 estimates of unobserved clonotypes. Generation probabilities for all TCRbeta clonotypes obtained by the gDNA method from a handful of donors were computed using OLGA. The source is immuneACCESS, and TCRdb retained only in-frame sequences with V and J called. Part of the clones is not carried over; for the studies checked, unresolved V genes explain less than half of this, and the remainder is unexplained. Clone size and the V and J calls come from that table; the DNA yielded D and trimming. The sample table holds roughly 2.5 million clones, of which more than 80% were seen once. 0.14% of the sample is held by the ten biggest clonotypes.

The chain is assembled from TRBV30 and TRBJ2-2; TRBD1 matches 8 bases in the middle. This receptor was obtained from a man aged 18 to 35 in good health. Specimen: naive CD4+ T cells sorted from blood. The meaning of the sample's cell subset or site label: CD45RA+ positively selected. CDR3 sequence: CAWSGTGSHRGAVF. DNA sequence: TGTGCCTGGAGTGGGACAGGGTCGCACCGGGGAGCTGTTTTT.